The 29 T cell receptor beta chains in this list originate from one sample, sequenced in a study of T cells in Graves' hyperthyroidism and ophthalmopathy. The investigators amplified TCR beta CDR3 regions from RNA transcripts. The HTBI primer set served for first-round RT-PCR of the TCR CDR3. Each CDR3 protein is one row after TCRdb ran MiXCR on the multiplex PCR reads. There are around 700,000 distinct CDR3 sequences in the sample; around 20% occur only once, and approximately 15% lies in the top ten. The sequenced sample was blood. Receptor source: a woman aged 50 to 65 with Graves' hyperthyroidism that later progressed to Graves' ophthalmopathy.

V and J are TRBV2 and TRBJ1-2, with 7 bases matching TRBD1. The CDR3 totals 15 residues. V gave up 8 bases and J gave up 6 bases; unmatched junction bases: 15. Germline V gives CDR1 SNHLY, CDR2 FYNNEI. CDR3 DNA: TGTGCCAGCTCACCAAAGGGCACAGGGGATAATGGCTACACCTTC. Its protein product is CASSPKGTGDNGYTF.

This clonotype appeared many times. V gene TRBV12-3 or TRBV12-4 combines with J gene TRBJ2-1; D remains ambiguous. CDR3 length: 14 amino acids. Trimming pared 3 bases from V and 0 bases from J, leaving 6 bases between. Here the CDR3 DNA reads TGTGCCAGCAGTTTTTTTGGCTCCTACAATGAGCAGTTCTTC. As protein: CASSFFGSYNEQFF.

The table lists this clonotype with many counts. The rearrangement links TRBV20-1 to TRBJ2-3; D call uncertain. The V end was cut by 6 bases, the J end by 4 bases, with 11 bases between. The germline CDR1 and CDR2 sequences are DFQATT and SNEGSKA (reference sequence). CDR3 length: 12 amino acids. CDR3 region: CSASRASDTQYF. CDR3 nucleotides: TGCAGTGCCTCCCGGGCCTCAGATACGCAGTATTTT.

V gene TRBV7-9 combines with J gene TRBJ1-5; D might be TRBD1 (5 bases). This CDR3 has 14 amino acids. The V and J ends lost 5 bases and 3 bases respectively, with 11 bases between them. Looked up from germline, CDR1 is SEHNR and CDR2 is FQNEAQ (reference sequence). The CDR3 protein is CASSKGAFNQPQHF. The CDR3 region has the DNA TGTGCCAGCAGCAAAGGGGCATTCAATCAGCCCCAGCATTTT.

This clonotype was observed at least ten times. The V and J genes are TRBV7-3 and TRBJ1-1, with no clear D. The ends were cut back, 2 bases at V and 2 bases at J, with 12 bases in the middle. Looked up from germline, CDR1 is SGHTA and CDR2 is FQGTGA. CDR3 size: 15 residues. CDR3 sequence reads: CASSLRAVPNTEAFF. The CDR3 DNA is TGTGCCAGCAGCTTACGAGCAGTCCCTAACACTGAAGCTTTCTTT.

This clonotype was seen more than once but under ten times. The chain couples TRBV27 to TRBJ2-5; D is ambiguous. This CDR3 comprises 12 residues. Germline CDR1 is MNHEY and CDR2 is SMNVEV (reference sequence). V lost 2 bases and J 7 bases, leaving 8 bases between the germline ends. CDR3 amino acids: CASSLGWGTQYF. In DNA, the CDR3 is TGTGCCAGCAGTTTAGGTTGGGGGACCCAGTACTTC.

This clonotype was counted many times. The J gene is TRBJ1-5, the V gene TRBV14, with 9 bases fitting TRBD1. This CDR3 region has 14 residues. The junction had 5 bases not matched to a gene; V was cut back by 5 bases and J by 6 bases. In germline, CDR1 is SGHDN, CDR2 FVKESK. DNA for the CDR3: TGTGCCAGCAGCGAGGGACAGGGCACTCAGCCCCAGCATTTT. Translating gives CASSEGQGTQPQHF.

The sample holds a few counts of this clonotype. V usage is TRBV5-1 and J usage is TRBJ1-6; 8 bases line up with TRBD1. The CDR3 is 16 residues long. CDR1 is SGHRS, CDR2 YFSETQ, per germline. V was pared by 1 base and J by 10 bases, with 10 bases of the junction left unmatched. Here the CDR3 DNA reads TGCGCCAGCAGCTTGTCCCCCAGGGGGCGCGTGTCACCCCTCCACTTT. It encodes CASSLSPRGRVSPLHF.

A word on this clonotype: This may be a read error: a much more frequent sequence differs by one nucleotide. The chain has TRBV3-1 and TRBJ2-1; no firm D call. The CDR3 covers 15 residues. CDR1 and CDR2 from the germline V gene are LGHDT and YNNKEL (reference sequence). The CDR3 region has the DNA TGTGCCAGCAGCCCCAGCCGTTCGGGTTACAATGGGCAGTTCTTC. This codes for CASSPSRSGYNGQFF.

The chain is built from TRBV6-2 or TRBV6-3 and TRBJ2-5, with unresolved D. V shed 3 bases and J shed 12 bases, with 17 bases lying between them. The CDR3 runs to 13 residues. Per the germline V gene, CDR1 is MNHEY and CDR2 is SVGEGT. The CDR3 protein is CASSYSLVNPEYF. CDR3 nucleotides: TGTGCCAGCAGTTATTCCCTGGTTAATCCGGAGTACTTC.

The rearrangement links TRBV5-1 to TRBJ2-1, with 8 bases identical to TRBD2. Germline assignment: CDR1 SGHRS and CDR2 YFSETQ. The junction had 5 bases not matched to a gene; V was cut back by 4 bases and J by 5 bases. CDR3 length equals 14 residues. In nucleotides, the CDR3 is TGCGCCAGCAGCCGGGGGACTAGGGACAATGAGCAGTTCTTC. Translating it yields CASSRGTRDNEQFF.

This chain joins TRBV18 and TRBJ1-2; D possibly corresponds to TRBD1 (5 bases). This CDR3 region has 14 residues. V was pared by 8 bases and J by 5 bases, with 18 bases between. Per germline, CDR1 KGHSH and CDR2 LQKENI. The CDR3 reads CASAYLGGEYGYTF. CDR3 nucleotide sequence: TGTGCCAGCGCGTACCTGGGGGGAGAGTATGGCTACACCTTC.

The chain combines TRBV20-1 with TRBJ2-1; 11 bases align to TRBD2. Germline CDR1 is DFQATT and CDR2 is SNEGSKA (reference sequence). V dropped 2 bases and J dropped 8; count of bases not matched to a gene: 5. The CDR3 consists of 14 residues. The CDR3 DNA follows: TGCAGTGCTAGATTAGCGGGGGGGCCGCATGAGCAGTTCTTC. It is translated as CSARLAGGPHEQFF.

The V gene is TRBV6-1, the J gene TRBJ2-3; 9 nucleotides agree with TRBD1. The CDR3 is made up of 13 amino acids. The junction had 5 bases not matched to a gene; V was cut back by 11 bases and J by 2 bases. Germline lookup yields CDR1 MNHNS and CDR2 SASEGT. CDR3 sequence (DNA): TGTGCCGCGGGACAGGGTGCCACAGATACGCAGTATTTT. Its translation: CAAGQGATDTQYF.

This chain links TRBV6-5 with TRBJ2-2; the D gene is possibly TRBD2 (6 bases). The CDR3 extends over 18 amino acids. The V end lost 0 bases, the J end lost 2 bases, and 16 bases lay between the germline ends. Germline V gene lookup returns CDR1 MNHEY and CDR2 SVGAGI. The CDR3, as DNA: TGTGCCAGCAGTTACTCACACCGGGGGAGTTTTAACACCGGGGAGCTGTTTTTT. This sequence encodes CASSYSHRGSFNTGELFF.

V and J are TRBV9 and TRBJ1-5; no reliable D call. Deletions cut 1 base from V and 6 bases from J, with 8 bases between. The CDR3 is 13 residues long. CDR1 and CDR2 (germline): SGDLS, YYNGEE. The CDR3 loop is CASSVTEGQPQHF. The CDR3 nucleotides are TGTGCCAGCAGCGTAACAGAGGGTCAGCCCCAGCATTTT.

Only a few counts were recorded for this clonotype. The V and J genes are TRBV5-6 and TRBJ2-3; D perhaps matches TRBD1 (6 bases). The germline V gene encodes CDR1 SGHDT and CDR2 YYEEEE. The ends were cut back, 3 bases at V and 2 bases at J, with 16 bases in the middle. The CDR3 is made up of 16 amino acids. CDR3 residues: CASSWTAGALTDTQYF. The CDR3 DNA reads TGTGCCAGCAGCTGGACGGCAGGGGCTCTCACAGATACGCAGTATTTT.

This clonotype was counted ten times or more. The chain recombines TRBV20-1 with TRBJ2-5; D unclear. Trimming took 4 bases from V and 3 from J, leaving 6 bases between them. The CDR3 extends over 11 amino acids. The V gene's germline CDR1 is DFQATT and CDR2 SNEGSKA (reference sequence). The CDR3, as DNA: TGCAGTGCTACAATCGAAGAGACCCAGTACTTC. Its protein is CSATIEETQYF.

The CDR3 DNA is TGTGCCTGGGGACCTGTGGGTGCCACTGAAGCTTTCTTT. It translates to CAWGPVGATEAFF. The chain employs TRBV30 and TRBJ1-1; D unclear. Trimming removed 5 bases at V and 4 bases at J, with 14 bases between. This CDR3 is built from 13 residues. Germline-derived CDR1 and CDR2 are GTSNPN and SVGIG (reference sequence).

In the case of this clonotype: This could be a read error, since a much larger clone is one nucleotide away. The gene calls are TRBV18 and TRBJ1-3; D remains unclear. Germline values: CDR1 KGHSH, CDR2 LQKENI. The CDR3 has 16 amino acids. CDR3 loop: CASPPNTPYSGNTIYF. CDR3 DNA: TGTGCCAGCCCACCAAACACTCCCTACTCTGGAAACACCATATATTTT.

The J gene is TRBJ1-1, the V gene TRBV5-8; TRBD1 might be the D (5 bases). The length of the CDR3 is 15 residues. The V end lost 2 bases, the J end lost 4 bases, and 15 bases lay between the germline ends. Germline V gives CDR1 SGHTS, CDR2 YDEGEE. The CDR3 spells CASSLRDSWGTEAFF. In DNA, the CDR3 is TGTGCCAGCAGCTTAAGAGACAGTTGGGGCACTGAAGCTTTCTTT.

The rearrangement links TRBV2 to TRBJ2-2, with 10 nucleotides matching TRBD1. V was pared by 8 bases and J by 3 bases, with 6 bases of the junction left unmatched. Germline V gene sequence: CDR1 SNHLY, CDR2 FYNNEI. There are 15 residues in the CDR3. The DNA of the CDR3 is TGTGCCAGCCTGGACAGGGGGTCGGACACCGGGGAGCTGTTTTTT. Its translation is CASLDRGSDTGELFF.

This clonotype was counted between two and nine times. The gene calls are TRBV5-1 and TRBJ1-4, with a possible D match to TRBD1 (5 bases). The CDR3 contains 20 residues. Germline V gene sequence: CDR1 SGHRS, CDR2 YFSETQ. V gave up 4 bases and J gave up 4 bases, with 29 bases separating them. The CDR3 here is CASSPTLGTATQKSNEKLFF. CDR3 DNA sequence: TGCGCCAGCAGCCCGACCCTTGGGACGGCGACCCAAAAAAGTAATGAAAAACTGTTTTTT.

This clonotype was counted only a few times. The rearrangement joins TRBV6-2 or TRBV6-3 to TRBJ2-4, with D uncertain. The CDR3 length is 12 residues. Germline V gene sequence: CDR1 MNHEY, CDR2 SVGEGT. V was trimmed by 3 bases and J by 5 bases, leaving 5 bases between them. As DNA, the CDR3 is TGTGCCAGCAGTTATAGAGAAAACATTCAGTACTTC. This encodes CASSYRENIQYF.

Only a few counts were recorded for this clonotype. CDR3 nucleotide sequence: TGTGCCAGCTCACCCTTGGACAGCCAATACAACACCGGGGAGCTGTTTTTT. It encodes CASSPLDSQYNTGELFF. The chain recombines TRBV18 with TRBJ2-2; a possible D gene is TRBD1 (6 bases). The germline V and J ends were trimmed by 3 bases and 2 bases, with 16 bases remaining between them. Germline CDR1 reads KGHSH; CDR2 reads LQKENI. CDR3 length equals 17 residues.

The chain joins TRBV5-1 to TRBJ1-2, with unresolved D. The CDR3 is 16 amino acids. V lost 4 bases and J 0 bases, leaving 16 bases between the germline ends. The germline CDR1 and CDR2 sequences are SGHRS and YFSETQ. The CDR3 DNA sequence: TGCGCCAGCAGCCTTGGCGATCCTTTTTCTAACTATGGCTACACCTTC. The encoded protein is CASSLGDPFSNYGYTF.

This chain connects TRBV5-6 to TRBJ1-5, with a possible D match to TRBD1 (6 bases). Germline loops: CDR1 SGHDT, CDR2 YYEEEE. The V end lost 0 bases, the J end lost 3 bases, and 13 bases lay between the germline ends. The CDR3 runs 16 residues. As DNA, the CDR3 is TGTGCCAGCAGCTTGGGTAGGGGGGCCATCAATCAGCCCCAGCATTTT. Its translation is CASSLGRGAINQPQHF.

The chain recombines TRBV6-1 with TRBJ1-5; D remains ambiguous. V lost 2 bases to trimming and J lost 2 bases, with 7 bases between them. The CDR3 is 14 amino acids. CDR1 MNHNS and CDR2 SASEGT come from the germline V gene. CDR3: CASSEQVGNQPQHF. The CDR3 nucleotides read TGTGCCAGCAGTGAACAAGTGGGCAATCAGCCCCAGCATTTT.

This clonotype was found many times. The chain is built from TRBV11-2 and TRBJ1-2; a possible D gene is TRBD1 (6 bases). The CDR3 is 13 residues long. The germline V gene has CDR1 SGHAT and CDR2 FQNNGV. V shed 6 bases and J shed 2 bases, with 10 bases lying between them. The CDR3 nucleotides read TGTGCCAGCAGGCATCAGGGGAACTATGGCTACACCTTC. It yields the protein CASRHQGNYGYTF.